A single count supports the clone carrying this TCR beta chain. Its antigen remains unidentified. The entry originates in a study of T cell responses to AZD1222 COVID-19 vaccine. Notes on the study in general: Targeting of unmutated variant regions was reportedly seen in nearly half of spike-specific TCRs. It should be noted that donors were predominantly white British and more often female, and clonal diversity was possibly underestimated. Spike regions recognized by vaccine-associated CD4 TCRs spanned the protein, led by 160-218 and 743-854.

Assay used: immunoSEQ multiplex PCR; TCRdb lists only in-frame clones, some missing. This sample yields tens of thousands of clones, of which roughly 90% are seen a single time; 4.9% belongs to the top ten. The V end lost 1 base, the J end lost 4 bases, and 20 bases lay between the germline ends. The CDR3 is 17 amino acids. CDR1 and CDR2 from the germline V gene are SGHKS and YYEKEE (reference sequence). The chain links TRBV5-5 to TRBJ1-1; D is undetermined. The material sequenced was peripheral blood, taken on day 0 of AZD1222 vaccination. The TCR originated in an adult in good health. The CDR3 DNA reads TGTGCCAGCAGCTTGCGGGGATCGGATGAGTTGGCCACTGAAGCTTTCTTT. It encodes CASSLRGSDELATEAFF.